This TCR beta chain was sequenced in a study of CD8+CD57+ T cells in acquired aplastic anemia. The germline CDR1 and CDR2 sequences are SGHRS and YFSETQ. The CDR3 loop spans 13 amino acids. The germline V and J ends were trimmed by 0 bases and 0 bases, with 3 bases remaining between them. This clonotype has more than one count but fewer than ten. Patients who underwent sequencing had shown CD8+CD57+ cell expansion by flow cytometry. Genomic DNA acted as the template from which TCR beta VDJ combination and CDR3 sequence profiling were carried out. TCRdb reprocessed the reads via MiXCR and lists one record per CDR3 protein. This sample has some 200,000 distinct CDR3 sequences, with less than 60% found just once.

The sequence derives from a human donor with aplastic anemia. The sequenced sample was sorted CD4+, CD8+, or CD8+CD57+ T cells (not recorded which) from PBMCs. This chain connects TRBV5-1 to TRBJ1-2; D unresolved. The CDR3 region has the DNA TGCGCCAGCAGCTTGGAAGCTAACTATGGCTACACCTTC. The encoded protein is CASSLEANYGYTF.